This TCR beta chain was recovered during a study of molecular identifiers for immune sequencing clone quantification. In this sample, this clonotype turned up a few times. With RNA at 10%, 30% or 50%, naive CD8 libraries came from roughly 20,000 to 1,000,000 sorted cells. Sorted naive CD8 T cells were those defined as CD8+CD4-CCR7+CD45RA+. Both previously described methods and listed TCR primers were employed to make bulk TCR libraries. MiXCR, applied by TCRdb to the PCR reads, yields one record per CDR3 protein. There are around 480,000 distinct CDR3 sequences in the sample; 20% to 25% occur only once, and 0.7% to 1% lies in the top ten. CDR3 length: 15 residues. V shed 7 bases and J 5 bases; nucleotides not matched to a gene: 6.

This clonotype was obtained from a human donor in good health. Some libraries in this study had Jurkat cell RNA spiked in. This chain links TRBV12-3 or TRBV12-4 with TRBJ2-3, with 13 positions matching TRBD2. Sequences were obtained from naive CD8+ T cells from blood, with Jurkat cell RNA spiked in. Subset defined: FACS-sorted CD8+CD4-CCR7+CD45RA+ naive T cells. CDR3 sequence (DNA): TGTGCCAGCAACGAACTAGCGGGAGGGAAAGATACGCAGTATTTT. Protein sequence: CASNELAGGKDTQYF.